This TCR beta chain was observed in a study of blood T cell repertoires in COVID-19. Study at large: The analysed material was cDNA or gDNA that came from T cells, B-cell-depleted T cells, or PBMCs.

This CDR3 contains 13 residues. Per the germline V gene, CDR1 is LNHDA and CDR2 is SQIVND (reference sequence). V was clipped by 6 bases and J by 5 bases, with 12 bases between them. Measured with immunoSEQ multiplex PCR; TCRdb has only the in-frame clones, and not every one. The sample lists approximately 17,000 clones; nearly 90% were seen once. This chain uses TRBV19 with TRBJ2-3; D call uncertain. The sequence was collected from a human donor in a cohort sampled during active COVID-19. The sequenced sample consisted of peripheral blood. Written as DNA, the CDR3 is TGTGCCAGTAGGGTTCCCGGTGGAGATACGCAGTATTTT. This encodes CASRVPGGDTQYF. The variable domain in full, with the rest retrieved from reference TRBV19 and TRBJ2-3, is DGGITQSPKYLFRKEGQNVTLSCEQNLNHDAMYWYRQDPGQGLRLIYYSQIVNDFQKGDIAEGYSVSREKKESFPLTVTSAQKNPTAFYLCASRVPGGDTQYFGPGTRLTVL.